This is a list of T cell receptor beta chains from one sample in a study of regulatory T cells in long-lasting Graves disease. Via MiXCR, TCRdb re-called the multiplex PCR reads, giving one row per CDR3 protein. In the table there are about 400,000 distinct CDR3 sequences, approximately 16% of which are singletons. Separately, the same data were catalogued under a study of T cells in Graves' hyperthyroidism and ophthalmopathy.

The sequencing used peripheral blood mononuclear cells (PBMCs), collected at new diagnosis, from a patient treated with antithyroid drugs. These receptors were collected from a woman aged 40 to 50 with Graves disease. CDR3s include the opening cysteine and the closing phenylalanine or tryptophan. The order of the fields is CDR3 length, J gene, clone size, D gene, V gene, CDR3 protein, CDR3 DNA. A D gene is named only where the DNA matches it firmly. Clone size is not always given. Where it is, it says once, few, many or a class for expanded clones.

15,TRBJ1-2,NA,TRBD1,TRBV7-9,CASSWGQGLPDGYTF,TGTGCCAGCAGCTGGGGACAGGGACTACCAGATGGCTACACCTTC
14,TRBJ2-5,many,NA,TRBV20-1,CSARDRGRGETQYF,TGCAGTGCTAGAGACCGGGGGCGGGGGGAGACCCAGTACTTC
14,TRBJ2-7,many,TRBD2,TRBV5-1,CASSLVEGGDEQYF,TGCGCCAGCAGCTTGGTGGAGGGAGGGGACGAGCAGTACTTC
12,TRBJ2-5,NA,NA,TRBV20-1,CSATENQETQYF,TGCAGTGCTACCGAAAACCAAGAGACCCAGTACTTC
16,TRBJ1-2,many,TRBD1,TRBV27,CASSARQGAIPGGYTF,TGTGCCAGCAGCGCCAGACAGGGGGCCATTCCCGGGGGCTACACCTTC
16,TRBJ2-1,NA,NA,TRBV15,CATSRDQVGGNNEQFF,TGTGCCACCAGCAGAGATCAGGTGGGGGGCAACAATGAGCAGTTCTTC
14,TRBJ2-5,many,TRBD1,TRBV12-5,CASGLAGGAETQYF,TGTGCTAGTGGTTTGGCAGGGGGCGCAGAGACCCAGTACTTC
17,TRBJ2-4,many,NA,TRBV7-8,CASSLARGSPTKNIQYF,TGTGCCAGCAGCTTAGCGCGAGGGAGTCCGACCAAAAACATTCAGTACTTC
15,TRBJ2-2,NA,TRBD2,TRBV28,CASRLAGGRAGELFF,TGTGCCAGCAGGCTAGCGGGAGGGCGTGCCGGGGAGCTGTTTTTT
14,TRBJ1-2,few,NA,TRBV24-1,CAIWGLTPNYGYTF,TGTGCCATCTGGGGACTGACTCCCAACTATGGCTACACCTTC
13,TRBJ2-3,NA,NA,TRBV24-1,CATSMDSTDTQYF,TGTGCCACCAGTATGGACAGTACAGATACGCAGTATTTT
15,TRBJ2-2,many,TRBD2,TRBV12-3/TRBV12-4,CASRPGAGGTGELFF,TGTGCCAGCAGACCCGGGGCGGGAGGAACCGGGGAGCTGTTTTTT
16,TRBJ2-1,few,NA,TRBV19,CASTLRAGTTYNEQFF,TGTGCCAGTACCCTTAGGGCGGGAACGACCTACAATGAGCAGTTCTTC
15,TRBJ2-2,NA,NA,TRBV4-3,CASSQGTLNTGELFF,TGCGCCAGCAGCCAGGGGACACTGAACACCGGGGAGCTGTTTTTT
13,TRBJ1-2,many,NA,TRBV2,CASTPESDYGYTF,TGTGCCAGCACCCCGGAGTCAGACTATGGCTACACCTTC
13,TRBJ2-1,NA,NA,TRBV28,CATIGPSYNEQFF,TGTGCCACCATTGGTCCCTCCTACAATGAGCAGTTCTTC
14,TRBJ2-2,NA,NA,TRBV20-1,CSARDKLATGELFF,TGCAGTGCTAGAGATAAGTTAGCCACCGGGGAGCTGTTTTTT
17,TRBJ2-1,NA,TRBD2,TRBV14,CASSPGLAGYSYNEQFF,TGTGCCAGCAGCCCGGGACTAGCGGGATACTCCTACAATGAGCAGTTCTTC
14,TRBJ1-4,many,NA,TRBV20-1,CSARDRRTSAKLFF,TGCAGTGCTAGAGATCGACGTACGAGTGCAAAACTGTTTTTT
18,TRBJ2-1,many,TRBD2,TRBV5-1,CASSPTPSGRRTYNEQFF,TGCGCCAGCAGCCCTACCCCTAGCGGCAGAAGAACCTACAATGAGCAGTTCTTC
16,TRBJ2-3,NA,TRBD2,TRBV20-1,CSARRLAGGITDTQYF,TGCAGTGCTAGAAGACTAGCGGGAGGGATCACAGATACGCAGTATTTT
15,TRBJ2-5,many,NA,TRBV6-1,CASMSGRALGETQYF,TGTGCCAGTATGTCTGGGCGAGCCTTGGGGGAGACCCAGTACTTC
17,TRBJ2-7,few,TRBD2,TRBV10-1,CATHGLAGMSHIDEQYF,TGCGCCACTCATGGACTAGCGGGAATGTCCCACATAGACGAGCAGTACTTC
15,TRBJ2-3,many,NA,TRBV28,CASRNQRPRTDTQYF,TGTGCCAGCAGGAATCAGCGGCCCCGCACAGATACGCAGTATTTT
11,TRBJ1-1,many,NA,TRBV20-1,CSASINTEAFF,TGCAGTGCTAGTATAAACACTGAAGCTTTCTTT
13,TRBJ2-1,many,TRBD2,TRBV12-3/TRBV12-4,CASSGTSGIFQFF,TGTGCCAGCAGCGGGACTAGCGGGATCTTTCAGTTCTTC
15,TRBJ1-1,many,NA,TRBV7-9,CASSLGGVLNTEAFF,TGTGCCAGCAGCTTAGGAGGCGTGTTGAACACTGAAGCTTTCTTT
16,TRBJ2-1,NA,NA,TRBV19,CASSARGRVRGNEQFF,TGTGCCAGTAGTGCCCGGGGCAGGGTGAGAGGAAATGAGCAGTTCTTC
13,TRBJ2-2,many,NA,TRBV27,CASSLTNTGELFF,TGTGCCAGCAGCTTAACGAACACCGGGGAGCTGTTTTTT
13,TRBJ2-5,NA,NA,TRBV6-1,CASNRRGTEAQYF,TGTGCCAGCAACCGCAGGGGAACAGAGGCCCAGTACTTC
11,TRBJ2-1,many,NA,TRBV6-2/TRBV6-3,CASSYGGEQFF,TGTGCCAGCAGTTACGGAGGGGAGCAGTTCTTC
16,TRBJ2-5,many,TRBD1,TRBV2,CASGLEQGVGLETQYF,TGTGCCAGCGGCCTCGAACAGGGGGTAGGATTAGAGACCCAGTACTTC
15,TRBJ2-7,many,NA,TRBV11-2,CASSRIREVLYEQYF,TGTGCCAGCAGCCGAATACGGGAAGTCCTCTACGAGCAGTACTTC
19,TRBJ2-1,few,TRBD2,TRBV13,CASSPWTSGRAKGYNEQFF,TGTGCCAGCAGCCCCTGGACTAGCGGGAGGGCAAAGGGTTACAATGAGCAGTTCTTC
17,TRBJ1-6,many,NA,TRBV6-5,CASSYDPKTGTGSPLHF,TGTGCCAGCAGTTACGACCCGAAGACAGGAACAGGATCACCCCTCCACTTT
15,TRBJ2-1,medium-sized,TRBD2,TRBV7-8,CASSLEGTSDNEQFF,TGTGCCAGCAGCTTAGAAGGGACTAGTGACAATGAGCAGTTCTTC
14,TRBJ2-7,NA,TRBD1,TRBV4-1,CASSQGDRGYEQYF,TGCGCCAGCAGCCAAGGGGACAGGGGCTACGAGCAGTACTTC
12,TRBJ1-1,many,NA,TRBV20-1,CSASEDNTEAFF,TGCAGTGCAAGCGAGGATAACACTGAAGCTTTCTTT
15,TRBJ1-1,NA,NA,TRBV7-2,CASSSGGGLATEAFF,TGTGCCAGCAGCTCCGGGGGGGGGTTGGCCACTGAAGCTTTCTTT
16,TRBJ1-2,NA,NA,TRBV12-5,CASGFTAGDEDYGYTF,TGTGCTAGTGGTTTTACGGCAGGGGACGAGGACTATGGCTACACCTTC
15,TRBJ2-1,many,TRBD1,TRBV10-3,CAISLDRASYNEQFF,TGTGCCATCAGCTTGGACAGGGCGAGTTACAATGAGCAGTTCTTC
15,TRBJ2-5,few,NA,TRBV25-1,CASSLHMGGGETQYF,TGTGCCAGCAGTCTTCATATGGGAGGGGGAGAGACCCAGTACTTC
14,TRBJ2-7,many,NA,TRBV20-1,CSAMRGAEGYEQYF,TGCAGTGCCATGAGGGGGGCGGAGGGGTACGAGCAGTACTTC
15,TRBJ1-2,NA,TRBD1,TRBV5-4,CASSLGTGLRYGYTF,TGTGCCAGCAGCTTGGGGACAGGGCTACGCTATGGCTACACCTTC
17,TRBJ2-1,few,NA,TRBV7-9,CASSLEVGNSRYNEQFF,TGTGCCAGCAGCTTAGAAGTTGGGAATTCGCGCTACAATGAGCAGTTCTTC
18,TRBJ1-2,many,NA,TRBV7-8,CASSLGDGQGPSPGKYTF,TGTGCCAGCAGCTTAGGGGATGGGCAGGGGCCCTCTCCGGGAAAGTACACCTTC
15,TRBJ2-4,few,TRBD2,TRBV7-2,CASSYSGTRGNIQYF,TGTGCCAGCAGCTACTCCGGGACTAGAGGAAACATTCAGTACTTC
13,TRBJ2-1,many,NA,TRBV28,CASSLDPYNEQFF,TGTGCCAGCAGTTTGGACCCCTACAATGAGCAGTTCTTC
15,TRBJ2-7,few,TRBD2,TRBV7-2,CASSFLASGPSEQYF,TGTGCCAGCAGCTTCCTAGCTAGCGGACCTTCCGAGCAGTACTTC
13,TRBJ2-3,few,NA,TRBV12-3/TRBV12-4,CASSLRQADTQYF,TGTGCCAGCAGCCTTAGACAGGCGGATACGCAGTATTTT
15,TRBJ2-3,many,NA,TRBV24-1,CATSDTTGFTDTQYF,TGTGCCACCAGTGATACTACAGGGTTCACAGATACGCAGTATTTT